The text below deals with one T cell receptor (beta chain). As yet, its antigen is unknown. This sample was taken from a study of long-term antiretroviral therapy in people with HIV. At least one PBMC sample before ART and at least two after were required. Survey level was the resolution at which the v3.0 immunoSEQ assay ran. Data came from immunoSEQ multiplex PCR; TCRdb stores just in-frame clones and leaves some out. The profile covers more than 35,000 clones, with 90% to 95% appearing a single time and about 2.5% taken by the ten largest. The CDR3 is 18 amino acids. Per germline, CDR1 SGHRS and CDR2 YFSETQ. The V and J ends lost 3 bases and 1 base respectively, with 19 bases between them. Findings and caveats of the study: Absence of data on ART adherence, viral resistance or therapy changes was noted. The clones with expansion before ART were dominant in the repertoire at all time points. The blood, collected between the mid-2000s and the late 2010s, was possibly taken under older ART regimens.

The chain recombines TRBV5-1 with TRBJ2-2; either TRBD1 or TRBD2 may supply D (5 bases each). The sequence was obtained from a woman aged 45-59 years with HIV. Sequencing used unsorted PBMCs, obtained 3.7 years after starting antiretroviral therapy. In DNA, the CDR3 is TGCGCCAGCAGCTCCGGAGTTCGAGGGGCCCAGAACACCGGGGAGCTGTTTTTT. Amino acid sequence: CASSSGVRGAQNTGELFF.